The 9 T cell receptor beta chains given below trace back to one sample, sequenced in a study of neurological immune-mediated disorders. TCRdb redid the calling of the 5' RACE reads with MiXCR, one entry per CDR3 protein. In the table there are some 50,000 distinct CDR3 sequences, roughly 23% of which are singletons. Sequencing used PBMCs. These TCRs come from a woman in her 70s in good health.

This chain uses TRBV5-8 with TRBJ2-6; 11 nucleotides align to TRBD1. The CDR3 loop spans 15 amino acids. Trimming at V came to 5 bases and at J to 8 bases, leaving 6 bases not matched to a gene. The germline V gene encodes CDR1 SGHTS and CDR2 YDEGEE. The CDR3 is CASRDRDRGSNVLTF. CDR3 DNA sequence: TGTGCCAGCAGGGACCGGGACAGGGGGTCCAACGTCCTGACTTTC.

Worth noting for this clonotype: At one end the junction does not follow the germline gene, possibly because of a read error. V gene TRBV5-1 combines with J gene TRBJ1-2; D is unclear. Germline loops: CDR1 SGHRS, CDR2 YFSETQ. The length of the CDR3 is 15 residues. This chain's CDR3 is CASSFWSGSSYGYTF. CDR3 sequence (DNA): TGCGCCAGCAGCTTTTGGTCCGGGTCTAGCTATGGATACACCTTC.

This clonotype was picked up many times. This sequence joins TRBV4-2 and TRBJ2-3, with 9 positions matching TRBD2. Germline CDR1 reads LGHNA; CDR2 reads YNFKEQ. J gave up 3 bases and V 1 base, and 5 bases lay outside the gene matches. The CDR3 sequence is 16 residues long. CDR3 bases: TGTGCCAGCAGCCAAGTAGCGGGAGTCGGGACAGATACGCAGTATTTT. Its translation is CASSQVAGVGTDTQYF.

The sample holds many counts of this clonotype. The rearrangement joins TRBV20-1 to TRBJ2-7; a weak D match, TRBD1 (5 bases). Germline V lookup: CDR1 DFQATT, CDR2 SNEGSKA (reference sequence). The CDR3 totals 11 residues. V was shortened by 4 bases and J by 4 bases, with 8 bases between the two germline ends. CDR3 protein: CSATGLYEQYF. The CDR3 bases are TGCAGTGCTACAGGGCTATACGAGCAGTACTTC.

CDR3: CSAGRLDGQYF. Written as DNA, the CDR3 is TGCAGTGCGGGGCGCCTGGATGGACAGTACTTC. V and J are TRBV20-1 and TRBJ2-7; TRBD1 is a possible D gene (5 bases). The CDR3 totals 11 residues. CDR1 is DFQATT and CDR2 is SNEGSKA in the germline V gene (reference sequence). V dropped 6 bases and J dropped 10 bases, with 16 bases sitting between them.

By frequency in the sample, this clonotype is medium-sized. The chain has TRBV29-1 and TRBJ2-7, with TRBD2 matching 8 bases. The germline V gene has CDR1 SQVTM and CDR2 ANQGSEA. V lost 4 bases and J lost 7; bases outside the gene matches: 9. The CDR3 length is 13 residues. CDR3: CSVAGAGVREQYF. Written as DNA, the CDR3 is TGCAGCGTTGCAGGAGCGGGAGTTCGGGAGCAGTACTTC.

The rearrangement uses TRBV5-1 and TRBJ2-3; maybe TRBD1 (5 bases). Trimming took off 2 bases at V and 2 bases at J, with 9 bases between the two ends. This CDR3 spans 14 amino acids. Germline CDR1 SGHRS, CDR2 YFSETQ. CDR3 in amino acids: CASSFKGDTDTQYF. In DNA, the CDR3 is TGCGCCAGCAGCTTTAAAGGGGACACAGATACGCAGTATTTT.

The chain is built from TRBV5-6 and TRBJ2-5; perhaps D is TRBD1 or TRBD2 (7 bases each). With 1 base removed from V and 0 bases from J, the gap between germline ends came to 10 bases. The CDR3 consists of 15 residues. Germline V gene data show CDR1 as SGHDT and CDR2 as YYEEEE. The CDR3 spells CASSLQGGYQETQYF. The CDR3 DNA reads TGTGCCAGCAGCTTGCAGGGGGGGTACCAAGAGACCCAGTACTTC.

This clonotype was picked up many times. CDR3 coding DNA: TGCGCCAGCAGCTTGGAGCACGGCACTGAAGCTTTCTTT. Translating gives CASSLEHGTEAFF. This chain links TRBV5-1 with TRBJ1-1; D is unresolved. CDR3 length: 13 residues. Germline-derived CDR1 and CDR2 are SGHRS and YFSETQ. Trimming removed 0 bases at V and 4 bases at J, with 7 bases between.